Presented here are 21 T cell receptor beta chains from one specimen sequenced in a study of beta chain features in type 1 diabetes. General study results and limits: TCRB CDR3s from Type 1 diabetes patients were moderately but significantly shorter in all four CD4+ subsets.

All of the isolated RNA was reverse transcribed, so expressed TCRB transcripts were sequenced. Profiled with immunoSEQ multiplex PCR; TCRdb holds only in-frame clones, not every one. The sample includes over 650,000 clones, around an eighth seen only once; the top ten take 0.03% to 0.04%. No antigen is known for these receptors. The sequencing sample was made of naive CD4+ T cells from blood. All receptors derive from a man between 18 and 29 years old with type 1 diabetes.

This clone has only a few counts. V and J are TRBV28 and TRBJ2-5; tentative D call: TRBD1 (5 bases). V lost 6 bases and J 5 bases, leaving 16 bases between the germline ends. This CDR3 is 14 amino acids long. Germline values: CDR1 MDHEN, CDR2 SYDVKM. The CDR3 nucleotides read TGTGCCAGCAGCTTGGTTTGGGGCCGTGAGACCCAGTACTTC. Translating gives CASSLVWGRETQYF. Full variable domain (missing parts from reference TRBV28 and TRBJ2-5): DVKVTQSSRYLVKRTGEKVFLECVQDMDHENMFWYRQDPGLGLRLIYFSYDVKMKEKGDIPEGYSVSREKKERFSLILESASTNQTSMYLCASSLVWGRETQYFGPGTRLLVL.

CDR3 in DNA: TGTGCCAGCAGTTCCCTCAAAGGGACAGGGGGCGGCGGGGAGCTGTTTTTT. It encodes CASSSLKGTGGGGELFF. This chain joins TRBV28 and TRBJ2-2; 12 bases align to TRBD1. Germline CDR1 and CDR2: MDHEN and SYDVKM. The CDR3 has 17 amino acids. With 4 bases clipped from V and 7 bases from J, the junction kept 10 bases outside the gene matches.

The chain is built from TRBV29-1 and TRBJ2-1, with TRBD2 matching over 7 bases. The ends lost 4 bases at V and 3 bases at J; junction bases unmatched: 9. There are 15 residues in the CDR3. Germline V CDR1 and CDR2: SQVTM, ANQGSEA. The chain's CDR3 is CSVGAGEAVYNEQFF. The DNA for the CDR3 is TGCAGCGTTGGGGCGGGAGAAGCGGTCTACAATGAGCAGTTCTTC.

V and J are TRBV13 and TRBJ1-4; D is ambiguous. Trimming left V 0 bases short and J 0 bases short, with 17 bases between. In germline, CDR1 is PRHDT, CDR2 FYEKMQ (reference sequence). The CDR3 runs 19 residues. For the CDR3, the DNA is TGTGCCAGCAGCTTAGGGGCTGGGCCTCTAGCCGCAACTAATGAAAAACTGTTTTTT. Translation: CASSLGAGPLAATNEKLFF.

The table lists this clone with a few counts. This chain joins TRBV6-5 and TRBJ1-2; 7 nucleotides match TRBD1. The CDR3 runs to 13 residues. CDR1 is MNHEY and CDR2 is SVGAGI in the germline V gene. With 5 bases clipped from V and 4 bases from J, the junction kept 4 bases outside the gene matches. CDR3 protein: CASSDRESYGYTF. Here the CDR3 DNA reads TGTGCCAGCAGTGACAGGGAAAGCTATGGCTACACCTTC.

This clone was counted between two and nine times. The chain is built from TRBV18 and TRBJ2-2; D unclear. The CDR3 is 12 amino acids. V gave up 1 base and J gave up 8 bases, with 5 bases separating them. CDR1 and CDR2 from the germline V gene are KGHSH and LQKENI. CDR3 residues: CASSPQHGELFF. In DNA, the CDR3 is TGTGCCAGCTCACCACAACATGGGGAGCTGTTTTTT.

To note about this clone: The same CDR3 can be traced to other DNA sequences in this sample. The chain joins TRBV5-4 to TRBJ2-3, with 9 bases lining up with TRBD2. The length of the CDR3 is 16 residues. Trimming took 1 base from V and 0 from J; bases not matched to a gene: 3. Germline CDR1 is SGHNT and CDR2 is YYREEE (reference sequence). The CDR3 protein is CASSLRLAGSTDTQYF. The CDR3 DNA reads as TGTGCCAGCAGCTTGCGGCTAGCGGGGAGCACAGATACGCAGTATTTT.

The genes are TRBV30 and TRBJ1-1; 8 positions agree with TRBD1. The junction had 10 bases not matched to a gene; V was cut back by 4 bases and J by 6 bases. The CDR3 loop spans 14 amino acids. CDR1 and CDR2 from the germline V gene are GTSNPN and SVGIG (reference sequence). The CDR3 loop reads CAWNHRDRWAEAFF. Here the CDR3 DNA reads TGTGCCTGGAACCACCGGGACAGGTGGGCTGAAGCTTTCTTT.

This clone was counted a few times. The chain combines TRBV30 with TRBJ1-5, with D possibly matching TRBD1 (5 bases). The V gene's germline CDR1 is GTSNPN and CDR2 SVGIG (reference sequence). This CDR3 is built from 16 residues. Trimming stripped 0 bases from V and 2 bases from J, with 14 bases between. The CDR3 protein is CAWSVLTLGGNQPQHF. Written as DNA, the CDR3 is TGTGCCTGGAGTGTGTTGACATTGGGGGGCAATCAGCCCCAGCATTTT.

This clone was seen a few times. The rearrangement links TRBV7-2 to TRBJ2-3; 10 positions match TRBD2. The V segment lost 3 bases and the J segment 6 bases; nucleotides outside the gene matches: 6. Germline V lookup: CDR1 SGHTA, CDR2 FQGNSA. The CDR3 runs to 15 residues. The CDR3 DNA reads TGTGCCAGCAGCTTTATTAGCGGGGGGCGGGATACGCAGTATTTT. This translates into CASSFISGGRDTQYF.

V gene TRBV7-9 combines with J gene TRBJ2-7; D might be TRBD1 (6 bases). CDR1 is SEHNR, CDR2 FQNEAQ, per germline (reference sequence). Trimming removed 5 bases at V and 6 bases at J, with 17 bases between. This CDR3 has 14 amino acids. Written as DNA, the CDR3 is TGTGCCAGCAGCCAGACAGGCTCCCAGCGCGAGCAGTACTTC. It yields the protein CASSQTGSQREQYF. Supplemented by reference TRBV7-9 and TRBJ2-7, the full variable domain reads DTGVSQNPRHKITKRGQNVTFRCDPISEHNRLYWYRQTLGQGPEFLTYFQNEAQLEKSRLLSDRFSAERPKGSFSTLEIQRTEQGDSAMYLCASSQTGSQREQYFGPGTRLTVT.

The CDR3 spells CAWRGGGLYEQFF. The DNA of the CDR3 is TGTGCCTGGAGGGGCGGAGGGCTCTATGAGCAGTTCTTC. The V call is TRBV30, the J call TRBJ2-1; D is perhaps TRBD2 (6 bases). V shed 3 bases and J shed 8 bases, with 14 bases lying between them. The CDR3 loop spans 13 amino acids. Germline V lookup: CDR1 GTSNPN, CDR2 SVGIG (reference sequence).

This clone has more than one count but fewer than ten. V usage is TRBV5-4 and J usage is TRBJ1-1; a weak D match, TRBD1 (5 bases). Trimming took off 5 bases at V and 1 base at J, with 12 bases between the two ends. This CDR3 is 14 amino acids long. Germline V gene sequence: CDR1 SGHNT, CDR2 YYREEE (reference sequence). The CDR3 coding sequence is TGTGCCAGCAGTACCGGGACCGAGAACACTGAAGCTTTCTTT. Amino acids: CASSTGTENTEAFF.

This clone was seen only a few times. This CDR3 is also generated by other DNA sequences in the sample. The chain employs TRBV30 and TRBJ2-5, with TRBD2 as a possible D gene (7 bases). The ends were cut back, 4 bases at V and 5 bases at J, with 11 bases in the middle. CDR3 length: 12 amino acids. CDR1 and CDR2 from the germline V gene are GTSNPN and SVGIG (reference sequence). The CDR3 DNA is TGTGCCTGGACCGGCGGGGGCGAGACCCAGTACTTC. The encoded protein is CAWTGGGETQYF.

This clone occurred a few times. The chain carries TRBV7-9 and TRBJ2-5; 7 bases align to TRBD2. Trimming at V came to 8 bases and at J to 2 bases, leaving 8 bases not matched to a gene. The CDR3 runs 14 residues. The germline CDR1 and CDR2 sequences are SEHNR and FQNEAQ (reference sequence). Here the CDR3 reads CASRHQRGQETQYF. The CDR3 DNA reads as TGTGCCAGCCGCCACCAGCGGGGACAAGAGACCCAGTACTTC.

J is TRBJ1-5 and V is TRBV7-6; a weak D match, TRBD1 (5 bases). The V end was cut by 3 bases, the J end by 5 bases, with 8 bases between. Per germline, CDR1 SGHVS and CDR2 FNYEAQ. The CDR3 length is 13 residues. For the CDR3, the DNA is TGTGCCAGCAGCTTCCAGGGAGATCAGCCCCAGCATTTT. This translates into CASSFQGDQPQHF.

This chain connects TRBV9 to TRBJ1-5; D is undetermined. V lost 2 bases and J 2 bases, leaving 11 bases between the germline ends. The CDR3 extends over 15 amino acids. Germline values: CDR1 SGDLS, CDR2 YYNGEE. The CDR3 loop is CASSVSGHGNQPQHF. DNA of the CDR3: TGTGCCAGCAGCGTCTCAGGCCATGGCAATCAGCCCCAGCATTTT.

J is TRBJ2-7 and V is TRBV18; 13 bases match TRBD2. The CDR3 runs 18 residues. V lost 3 bases to trimming and J lost 4 bases; unmatched junction nucleotides: 12. Germline loops: CDR1 KGHSH, CDR2 LQKENI. The CDR3 is CASSPPLGLAGVKYEQYF. The CDR3 nucleotides read TGTGCCAGCTCACCTCCCCTTGGACTAGCGGGAGTAAAATACGAGCAGTACTTC.

The gene calls are TRBV30 and TRBJ2-3; D uncertain. Germline assignment: CDR1 GTSNPN and CDR2 SVGIG (reference sequence). The V and J ends lost 2 bases and 1 base respectively, with 7 bases between them. CDR3 length: 13 residues. DNA of the CDR3: TGTGCCTGGAGTCCAGGAGGCACAGATACGCAGTATTTT. It specifies CAWSPGGTDTQYF.

The V gene is TRBV4-1, the J gene TRBJ2-5; D uncertain. Trimming shortened V by 5 bases and J by 4 bases, and 2 bases separated the two germline ends. The CDR3 is 10 residues long. Per germline, CDR1 MGHRA and CDR2 YSYEKL. This CDR3 reads CASSRETQYF. DNA of the CDR3: TGCGCCAGCAGCAGAGAGACCCAGTACTTC.

The rearrangement links TRBV5-1 to TRBJ1-4; D call uncertain. V was shortened by 3 bases and J by 8 bases, with 5 bases between the two germline ends. This CDR3 is built from 11 residues. Germline V CDR1 and CDR2: SGHRS, YFSETQ. CDR3 nucleotide sequence: TGCGCCAGCAGCTCAGAGGAAAAACTGTTTTTT. Translation gives CASSSEEKLFF.